This section outlines one T cell receptor (beta chain) sequence together with its context. This CDR3 comprises 13 residues. V was shortened by 7 bases and J by 4 bases, with 13 bases between the two germline ends. Germline V gene lookup returns CDR1 SGHRS and CDR2 YFSETQ. The data were obtained in a study of T cells in narcolepsy. This table comes from immunoSEQ multiplex PCR, and its TCRdb copy is limited to in-frame clones, with some not included. Counted here are some 16,000 clones, 85% occurring once; the ten biggest clones make up approximately 37%. The chain couples TRBV5-1 to TRBJ2-3, with a possible D match to TRBD2 (6 bases). The TCR was taken from a human donor in good health. The sequencing input was memory (CD45RA-) CD4+ T cells from blood. The CDR3 spells CASGTAGSDTQYF. The CDR3 bases are TGCGCCAGCGGGACTGCGGGGTCAGATACGCAGTATTTT. Filled out from reference TRBV5-1 and TRBJ2-3, the complete variable domain reads KAGVTQTPRYLIKTRGQQVTLSCSPISGHRSVSWYQQTPGQGLQFLFEYFSETQRNKGNFPGRFSGRQFSNSRSEMNVSTLELGDSALYLCASGTAGSDTQYFGPGTRLTVL.